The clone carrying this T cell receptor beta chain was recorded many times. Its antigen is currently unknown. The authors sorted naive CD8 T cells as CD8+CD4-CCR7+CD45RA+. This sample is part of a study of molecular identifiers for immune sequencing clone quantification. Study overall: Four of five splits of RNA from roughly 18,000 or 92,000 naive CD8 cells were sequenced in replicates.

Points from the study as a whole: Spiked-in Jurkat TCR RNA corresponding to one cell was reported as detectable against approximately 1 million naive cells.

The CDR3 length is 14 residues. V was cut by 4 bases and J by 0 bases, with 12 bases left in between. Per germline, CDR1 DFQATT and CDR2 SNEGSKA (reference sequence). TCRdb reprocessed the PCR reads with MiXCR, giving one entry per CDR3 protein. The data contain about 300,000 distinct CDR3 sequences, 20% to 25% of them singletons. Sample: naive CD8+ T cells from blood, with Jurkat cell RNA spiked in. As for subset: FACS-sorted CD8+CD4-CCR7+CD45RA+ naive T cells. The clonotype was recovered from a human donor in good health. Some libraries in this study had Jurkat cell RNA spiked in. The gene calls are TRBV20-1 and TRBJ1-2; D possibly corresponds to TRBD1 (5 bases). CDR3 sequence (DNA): TGCAGTGCTATTGGGGCGGAAACTAACTATGGCTACACCTTC. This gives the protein CSAIGAETNYGYTF.